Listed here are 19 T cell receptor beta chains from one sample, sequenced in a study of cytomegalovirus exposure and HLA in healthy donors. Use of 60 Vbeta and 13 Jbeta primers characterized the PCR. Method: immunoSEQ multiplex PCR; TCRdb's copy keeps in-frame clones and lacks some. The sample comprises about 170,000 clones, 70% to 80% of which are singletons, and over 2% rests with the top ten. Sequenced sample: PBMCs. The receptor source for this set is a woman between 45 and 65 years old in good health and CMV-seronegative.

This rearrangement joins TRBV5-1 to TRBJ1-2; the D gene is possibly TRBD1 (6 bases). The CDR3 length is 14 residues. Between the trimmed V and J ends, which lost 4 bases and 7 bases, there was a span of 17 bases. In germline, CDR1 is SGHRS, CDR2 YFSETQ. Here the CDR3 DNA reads TGCGCCAGCAGCACCGGGACCAGGGGCCTTGGCTACACCTTC. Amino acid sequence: CASSTGTRGLGYTF.

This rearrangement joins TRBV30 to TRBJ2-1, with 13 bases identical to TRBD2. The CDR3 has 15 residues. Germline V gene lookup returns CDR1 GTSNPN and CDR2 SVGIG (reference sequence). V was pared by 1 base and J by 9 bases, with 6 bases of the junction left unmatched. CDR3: CAWSELAGGLGEQFF. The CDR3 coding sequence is TGTGCCTGGAGTGAACTAGCGGGGGGGCTCGGTGAGCAGTTCTTC.

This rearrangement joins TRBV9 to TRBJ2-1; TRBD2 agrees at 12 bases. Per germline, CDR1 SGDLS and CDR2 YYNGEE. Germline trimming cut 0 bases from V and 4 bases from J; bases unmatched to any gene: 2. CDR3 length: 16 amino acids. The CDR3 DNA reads TGTGCCAGCAGCGTAGGGCTAGCGGGAGGGTACAATGAGCAGTTCTTC. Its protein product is CASSVGLAGGYNEQFF.

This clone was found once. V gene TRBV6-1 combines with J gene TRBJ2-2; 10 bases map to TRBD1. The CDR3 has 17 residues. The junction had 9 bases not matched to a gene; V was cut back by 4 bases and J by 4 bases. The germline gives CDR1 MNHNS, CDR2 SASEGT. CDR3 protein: CASSVATGGSFTGELFF. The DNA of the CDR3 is TGTGCCAGCAGTGTTGCGACAGGGGGCTCGTTCACCGGGGAGCTGTTTTTT.

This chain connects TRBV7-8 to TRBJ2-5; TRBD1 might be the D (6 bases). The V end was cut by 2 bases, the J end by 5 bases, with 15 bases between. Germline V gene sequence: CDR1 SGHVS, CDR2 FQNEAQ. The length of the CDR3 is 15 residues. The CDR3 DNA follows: TGTGCCAGCAGCTTAAGGGGGTTGAGAGAGGAGACCCAGTACTTC. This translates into CASSLRGLREETQYF.

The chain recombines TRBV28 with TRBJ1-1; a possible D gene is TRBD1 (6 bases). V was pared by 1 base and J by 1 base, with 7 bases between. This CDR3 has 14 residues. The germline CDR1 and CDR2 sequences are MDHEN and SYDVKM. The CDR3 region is CASSLLGGNTEAFF. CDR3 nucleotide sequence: TGTGCCAGCAGTTTATTAGGGGGGAACACTGAAGCTTTCTTT.

The CDR3 here is CASCELKSYEQYF. The CDR3 nucleotides read TGTGCCAGCTGCGAACTTAAATCCTACGAGCAGTACTTC. The rearrangement links TRBV2 to TRBJ2-5; D remains unclear. The DNA end lines up better with TRBJ2-7; the J call may be wrong. This CDR3 has 13 residues. Germline CDR1 is SNHLY and CDR2 is FYNNEI.

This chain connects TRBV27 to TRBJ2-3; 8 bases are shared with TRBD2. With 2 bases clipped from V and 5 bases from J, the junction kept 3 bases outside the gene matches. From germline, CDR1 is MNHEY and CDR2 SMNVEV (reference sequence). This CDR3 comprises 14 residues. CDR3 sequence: CASSLVLAGDTQYF. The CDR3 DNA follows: TGTGCCAGCAGTTTAGTCCTAGCGGGAGATACGCAGTATTTT.

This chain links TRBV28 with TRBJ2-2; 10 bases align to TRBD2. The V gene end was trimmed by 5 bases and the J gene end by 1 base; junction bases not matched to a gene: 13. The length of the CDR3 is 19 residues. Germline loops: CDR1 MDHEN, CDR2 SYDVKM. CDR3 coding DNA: TGTGCCAGCAGTACTCTCCCCCGGACTAGCGGAGAGAACACCGGGGAGCTGTTTTTT. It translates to CASSTLPRTSGENTGELFF.

The CDR3 nucleotides read TGCAGCGTGGGGGACAGTATCTACGAGCAGTACTTC. This gives the protein CSVGDSIYEQYF. The chain links TRBV29-1 to TRBJ2-7; 7 bases line up with TRBD1. CDR3 length equals 12 residues. Germline CDR1 is SQVTM and CDR2 is ANQGSEA. V was pared by 6 bases and J by 3 bases, with 5 bases of the junction left unmatched.

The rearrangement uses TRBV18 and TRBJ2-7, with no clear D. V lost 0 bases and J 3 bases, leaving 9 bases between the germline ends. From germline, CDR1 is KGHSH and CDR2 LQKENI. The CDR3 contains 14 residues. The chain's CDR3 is CASSPPSTSYEQYF. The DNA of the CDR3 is TGTGCCAGCTCACCACCTAGCACAAGCTACGAGCAGTACTTC.

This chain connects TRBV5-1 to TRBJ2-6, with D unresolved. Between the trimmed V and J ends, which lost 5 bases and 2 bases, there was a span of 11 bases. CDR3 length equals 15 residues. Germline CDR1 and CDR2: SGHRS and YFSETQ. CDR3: CASSPTRAGANVLTF. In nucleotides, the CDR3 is TGCGCCAGCAGTCCAACGAGAGCTGGGGCCAACGTCCTGACTTTC.

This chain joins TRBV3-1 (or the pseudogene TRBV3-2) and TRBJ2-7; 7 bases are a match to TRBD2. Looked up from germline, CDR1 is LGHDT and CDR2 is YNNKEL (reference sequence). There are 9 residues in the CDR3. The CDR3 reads CGEGVEQYF. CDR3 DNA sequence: TGTGGGGAGGGCGTTGAGCAGTACTTC.

The CDR3 loop reads CASSPRGTPSRETQYF. CDR3 in DNA: TGTGCCAGCAGCCCTAGAGGGACTCCCTCGCGGGAGACCCAGTACTTC. This chain connects TRBV7-2 to TRBJ2-5; possible D gene TRBD2, 6 bases. This CDR3 has 16 amino acids. Germline V gives CDR1 SGHTA, CDR2 FQGNSA. Trimming took 5 bases from V and 5 from J, leaving 21 bases between them.

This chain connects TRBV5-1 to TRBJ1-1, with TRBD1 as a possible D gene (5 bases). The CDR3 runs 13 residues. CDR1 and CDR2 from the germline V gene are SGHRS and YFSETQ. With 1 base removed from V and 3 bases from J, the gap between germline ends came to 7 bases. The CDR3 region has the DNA TGCGCCAGCAGCTTGTCAGGGCACACTGAAGCTTTCTTT. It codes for CASSLSGHTEAFF.

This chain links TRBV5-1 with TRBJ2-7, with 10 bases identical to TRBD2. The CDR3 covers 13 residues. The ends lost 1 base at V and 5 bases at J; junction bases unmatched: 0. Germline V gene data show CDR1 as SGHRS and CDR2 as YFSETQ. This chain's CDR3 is CASSLTSGNEQYF. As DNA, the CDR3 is TGCGCCAGCAGCTTGACTAGCGGGAACGAGCAGTACTTC.

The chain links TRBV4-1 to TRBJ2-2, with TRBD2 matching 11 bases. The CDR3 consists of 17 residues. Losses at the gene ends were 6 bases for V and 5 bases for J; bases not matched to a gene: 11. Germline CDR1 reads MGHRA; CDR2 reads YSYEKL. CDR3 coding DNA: TGCGCCAGCAGACCAACTAGCGGGGGTCTCGGGACCGGGGAGCTGTTTTTT. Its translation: CASRPTSGGLGTGELFF.

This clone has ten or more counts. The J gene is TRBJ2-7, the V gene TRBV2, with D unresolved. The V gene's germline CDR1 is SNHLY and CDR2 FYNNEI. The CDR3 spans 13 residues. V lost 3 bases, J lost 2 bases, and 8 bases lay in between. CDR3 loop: CASSESFTYEQYF. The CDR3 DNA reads TGTGCCAGCAGTGAGAGCTTTACCTACGAGCAGTACTTC.

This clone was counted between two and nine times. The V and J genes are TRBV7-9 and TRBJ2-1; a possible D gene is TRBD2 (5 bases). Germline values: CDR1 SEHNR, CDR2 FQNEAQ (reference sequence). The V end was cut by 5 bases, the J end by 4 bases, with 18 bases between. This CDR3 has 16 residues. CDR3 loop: CASSPFVGLGYNEQFF. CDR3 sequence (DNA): TGTGCCAGCAGCCCCTTCGTAGGACTGGGGTACAATGAGCAGTTCTTC.